The subject of this entry is one T cell receptor beta chain. Its cognate antigen is unknown. This sample is drawn from a study of cytomegalovirus exposure and HLA in healthy donors. It was with 60 Vbeta and 13 Jbeta primers that the PCR ran. TCRdb's copy holds only in-frame clones and misses some; the assay was immunoSEQ multiplex PCR. The data show about 200,000 clones, with around 88% seen just once and less than 0.4% held by the top ten. This CDR3 comprises 14 residues. V was pared by 7 bases and J by 0 bases, with 10 bases between. The germline CDR1 and CDR2 sequences are SNHLY and FYNNEI. Study conclusions and caveats: A later analysis found TCR association rates differed by HLA locus, highest for DRB1 and lowest for HLA-C. A later analysis showed that HLA-associated TCR beta chains had undergone more clonal expansion than equally common others. Accounts indicate the classifier identified cytomegalovirus status with strong specificity and sensitivity.

The TCR sequence derives from a woman in her twenties or thirties in good health and CMV-seronegative. The sequenced material came from PBMCs. This chain links TRBV2 with TRBJ2-1; D is uncertain. The CDR3 DNA reads TGTGCCAGCATGGAGTCCTTCTCCTACAATGAGCAGTTCTTC. Protein: CASMESFSYNEQFF.